These 20 T cell receptor beta chains originate from one sample sequenced in a study of cytotoxic CD8 clonotypes in ibrutinib-treated CLL. Clones were read by immunoSEQ multiplex PCR, and TCRdb kept only the in-frame ones, dropping some. The sample records some 27,000 clones, 45% to 65% being singletons. The sequencing used PBMCs, collected before ibrutinib treatment. All receptors derive from a human donor with chronic lymphocytic leukemia.

The chain links TRBV11-2 to TRBJ2-6; 9 bases are a match to TRBD1. The trim removed 1 base at V and 3 bases at J, leaving 10 bases unmatched. There are 19 residues in the CDR3. From germline, CDR1 is SGHAT and CDR2 FQNNGV. The CDR3 nucleotides read TGTGCCAGCAGCTTAGGCAGGGGGACAGGGCGAGGTGGGGCCAACGTCCTGACTTTC. Translating it yields CASSLGRGTGRGGANVLTF.

This clone has just a few counts. This chain uses TRBV2 with TRBJ2-6; D call uncertain. V lost 4 bases to trimming and J lost 0 bases, with 16 bases between them. The length of the CDR3 is 18 residues. Germline assignment: CDR1 SNHLY and CDR2 FYNNEI. DNA for the CDR3: TGTGCCAGCAGTGGTGCAGTTGGGTCGGCCTCTGGGGCCAACGTCCTGACTTTC. Translating gives CASSGAVGSASGANVLTF. Using reference TRBV2 and TRBJ2-6 for the parts outside the CDR3, the full variable domain is EPEVTQTPSHQVTQMGQEVILRCVPISNHLYFYWYRQILGQKVEFLVSFYNNEISEKSEIFDDQFSVERPDGSNFTLKIRSTKLEDSAMYFCASSGAVGSASGANVLTFGAGSRLTVL.

CDR3 in DNA: TGTGCCAGTAGTATAGTATCGGGTTACCAAGAGACCCAGTACTTC. This gives the protein CASSIVSGYQETQYF. The V call is TRBV19, the J call TRBJ2-5; D unresolved. The CDR3 is made up of 15 amino acids. Trimming removed 1 base at V and 0 bases at J, with 9 bases between. CDR1 and CDR2 (germline): LNHDA, SQIVND (reference sequence). Full variable domain (remainder filled in from reference TRBV19 and TRBJ2-5): DGGITQSPKYLFRKEGQNVTLSCEQNLNHDAMYWYRQDPGQGLRLIYYSQIVNDFQKGDIAEGYSVSREKKESFPLTVTSAQKNPTAFYLCASSIVSGYQETQYFGPGTRLLVL.

The chain joins TRBV29-1 to TRBJ2-7; no firm D call. In germline, CDR1 is SQVTM, CDR2 ANQGSEA. This CDR3 region has 13 residues. With 0 bases removed from V and 2 bases from J, the gap between germline ends came to 8 bases. In nucleotides, the CDR3 is TGCAGCGTTGAAGAATCGACGGCCTACGAGCAGTACTTC. This translates into CSVEESTAYEQYF.

The chain recombines TRBV5-1 with TRBJ2-7, with 12 bases lining up with TRBD2. CDR3 length equals 17 residues. In germline, CDR1 is SGHRS, CDR2 YFSETQ. The V and J ends lost 4 bases and 0 bases, in that order; junction bases with no gene match: 8. The CDR3 DNA is TGCGCCAGCAGCGAAATTCCTAGCGGGAGGGCCTCCTACGAGCAGTACTTC. Protein sequence: CASSEIPSGRASYEQYF.

V is TRBV10-3 and J is TRBJ2-3; 8 bases are shared with TRBD1. With V trimmed by 8 bases and J by 2 bases, 6 bases remained unmatched. Germline CDR1 reads ENHRY; CDR2 reads SYGVKD. This CDR3 has 14 amino acids. The CDR3 region is CAIGGRGLTDTQYF. The CDR3 region has the DNA TGTGCCATCGGTGGCAGGGGGCTCACAGATACGCAGTATTTT.

This chain uses TRBV7-9 with TRBJ2-3; no definite D call. CDR3 length: 17 amino acids. Per the germline V gene, CDR1 is SEHNR and CDR2 is FQNEAQ (reference sequence). V lost 1 base and J lost 1, with 15 bases in between. In DNA form, the CDR3 reads TGTGCCAGCAGCTTAGAGCACCGTCCCGCGGGCACAGATACGCAGTATTTT. This sequence encodes CASSLEHRPAGTDTQYF.

The chain joins TRBV25-1 to TRBJ1-1; D may be TRBD1 (5 bases). CDR1 is MGHDK and CDR2 is SYGVNS in the germline V gene. Trimming left V 4 bases short and J 1 base short, with 16 bases between. CDR3 size: 16 residues. The CDR3 DNA is TGTGCCAGCAGTGTCCATGGGGGAGTCGGGAACACTGAAGCTTTCTTT. This translates into CASSVHGGVGNTEAFF.

V is TRBV7-9 and J is TRBJ2-1, with D unclear. Trimming removed 8 bases at V and 7 bases at J, with 9 bases between. CDR3 length: 11 amino acids. The germline V gene has CDR1 SEHNR and CDR2 FQNEAQ (reference sequence). The CDR3 sequence is CASQTANEQFF. In nucleotides, the CDR3 is TGTGCCAGCCAAACAGCGAATGAGCAGTTCTTC.

The chain employs TRBV7-2 and TRBJ2-1; TRBD2 aligns across 8 bases. CDR3 length: 15 amino acids. The V and J ends lost 3 bases and 9 bases, in that order; junction bases with no gene match: 10. From germline, CDR1 is SGHTA and CDR2 FQGNSA. CDR3 amino acids: CASSLGLGSDSEQFF. Here the CDR3 DNA reads TGTGCCAGCAGCTTGGGACTAGGGTCTGACAGTGAGCAGTTCTTC.

The genes are TRBV18 and TRBJ1-2, with D perhaps TRBD1 (6 bases). The CDR3 totals 15 residues. Trimming left V 2 bases short and J 4 bases short, with 14 bases between. Germline V CDR1 and CDR2: KGHSH, LQKENI. CDR3 in amino acids: CASSPKQGWGYGYTF. The DNA for the CDR3 is TGTGCCAGCTCACCAAAACAGGGTTGGGGCTATGGCTACACCTTC.

This chain uses TRBV5-1 with TRBJ2-7; D gene uncertain. Looked up from germline, CDR1 is SGHRS and CDR2 is YFSETQ. With 4 bases removed from V and 3 bases from J, the gap between germline ends came to 11 bases. The CDR3 is 13 amino acids. CDR3 in DNA: TGCGCCAGCAGCCGCGACTTTTTCTACGAGCAGTACTTC. Translated: CASSRDFFYEQYF.

This chain joins TRBV5-1 and TRBJ2-3; no reliable D call. This CDR3 is built from 15 residues. V lost 1 base, J lost 1 base, and 10 bases lay in between. Germline CDR1 SGHRS, CDR2 YFSETQ. CDR3 bases: TGCGCCAGCAGCTTGCTAACCCTGGGCACAGATACGCAGTATTTT. Its translation: CASSLLTLGTDTQYF. Complete variable domain (other parts from reference TRBV5-1 and TRBJ2-3): KAGVTQTPRYLIKTRGQQVTLSCSPISGHRSVSWYQQTPGQGLQFLFEYFSETQRNKGNFPGRFSGRQFSNSRSEMNVSTLELGDSALYLCASSLLTLGTDTQYFGPGTRLTVL.

The chain employs TRBV11-2 and TRBJ2-5; TRBD2 might be the D (6 bases). Germline V lookup: CDR1 SGHAT, CDR2 FQNNGV. CDR3 length: 15 residues. V was clipped by 5 bases and J by 5 bases, with 18 bases between them. CDR3 sequence: CASSLAGSSVETQYF. CDR3 coding DNA: TGTGCCAGCAGCCTTGCTGGTTCTAGCGTCGAGACCCAGTACTTC.

V is TRBV7-6 and J is TRBJ2-2; possibly TRBD1 for D (6 bases). Looked up from germline, CDR1 is SGHVS and CDR2 is FNYEAQ. The CDR3 has 14 residues. Trimming shortened V by 5 bases and J by 4 bases, and 11 bases separated the two germline ends. The DNA of the CDR3 is TGTGCCAGCAGCGTCACAGGGACCACCGGGGAGCTGTTTTTT. Amino acids: CASSVTGTTGELFF.

In its sample, this clone was seen a few times. This chain uses TRBV27 with TRBJ2-2; the match to TRBD2 covers 7 bases. CDR1 is MNHEY and CDR2 is SMNVEV in the germline V gene (reference sequence). V lost 3 bases, J lost 5 bases, and 6 bases stayed unmatched. The CDR3 is 15 residues long. The CDR3 DNA sequence: TGTGCCAGCAGTTTTGCGGGAGTCGGTACCGGGGAGCTGTTTTTT. Residues: CASSFAGVGTGELFF.

The chain uses TRBV27 and TRBJ1-2; no definite D call. The CDR3 extends over 14 amino acids. CDR1 and CDR2 from the germline V gene are MNHEY and SMNVEV (reference sequence). V was cut by 4 bases and J by 5 bases, with 14 bases left in between. The DNA for the CDR3 is TGTGCCAGCAGTTCGCCCGGGCCCTCATATGGCTACACCTTC. Protein product: CASSSPGPSYGYTF.

The chain is built from TRBV6-5 and TRBJ2-7; D uncertain. CDR1 and CDR2 from the germline V gene are MNHEY and SVGAGI. CDR3 length equals 13 residues. V lost 4 bases and J 5 bases, leaving 12 bases between the germline ends. In DNA form, the CDR3 reads TGTGCCAGCAGTTCCAGACCGGCGGACGAGCAGTACTTC. Translated, it gives CASSSRPADEQYF.

Only one count was recorded for this clone. The chain is built from TRBV9 and TRBJ1-4; D might be TRBD1 (6 bases). V was trimmed by 0 bases and J by 6 bases, leaving 12 bases between them. Germline CDR1 and CDR2: SGDLS and YYNGEE. The length of the CDR3 is 15 residues. In DNA form, the CDR3 reads TGTGCCAGCAGCGTAGTAGGGGACAAATATGAAAAACTGTTTTTT. Residues: CASSVVGDKYEKLFF.

This clone ranks as medium-sized (0.01 to 0.1%). The chain couples TRBV5-1 to TRBJ1-5, with a tentative D call TRBD1 (5 bases). CDR3 length equals 14 residues. With 4 bases removed from V and 4 bases from J, the gap between germline ends came to 12 bases. CDR1 and CDR2 from the germline V gene are SGHRS and YFSETQ. Written as DNA, the CDR3 is TGCGCCAGCAGCGCGGGACCTGGGAATCAGCCCCAGCATTTT. Its translation is CASSAGPGNQPQHF.